This T cell receptor (beta chain) was captured in a study of cytotoxic CD8 clonotypes in ibrutinib-treated CLL. At the level of the study: After median about 71 months, around 14 stayed in remission, about 12 progressed; responses approximately 24 partial, 2 complete. Findings and limits, study-wide: Baseline clonality was higher than in age-matched healthy donors and moved in step with circulating CD8+ T-cell counts.

This clone was recorded a few times. The antigen is not known. The data were produced by immunoSEQ multiplex PCR, yet TCRdb's version contains in-frame clones alone and is incomplete. The table shows 25,000 to 30,000 clones, with around 76% occurring only once. The CDR3 length is 15 residues. Trimming stripped 0 bases from V and 5 bases from J, with 9 bases between. Germline V CDR1 and CDR2: SGDLS, YYNGEE. The chain joins TRBV9 to TRBJ1-6; maybe TRBD1 (6 bases). Sequenced material: PBMCs, taken after 36 months of ibrutinib treatment. This clonotype was obtained from a human donor with chronic lymphocytic leukemia. CDR3 protein: CASSVVPGDNSPLHF. CDR3 coding DNA: TGTGCCAGCAGCGTAGTCCCAGGGGATAATTCACCCCTCCACTTT.